This TCR beta chain appears in the sequencing data of a study of control samples from healthy donors and cancer patients. Using immunoSEQ multiplex PCR, the repertoire was profiled, and TCRdb retains in-frame clones only, with some absent. The sample contains approximately 140,000 clones, roughly 94% of which appear only once. The V gene end was trimmed by 5 bases and the J gene end by 2 bases; junction bases not matched to a gene: 12. The CDR3 length is 17 residues. The germline gives CDR1 SGHAT, CDR2 FQNNGV. The chain couples TRBV11-2 to TRBJ2-3, with 8 positions matching TRBD1. The clonotype comes from a middle-aged man in good health. The material sequenced was blood. In DNA, the CDR3 is TGTGCCAGCAGCAGCAATCTCCGGACAGGGAACACAGATACGCAGTATTTT. Amino acid sequence: CASSSNLRTGNTDTQYF.